This T cell receptor (beta chain) was documented in a study of CD8+ T cells in alopecia areata. On the study more broadly: Treated patients swallowed 5 to 10 mg of oral tofacitinib twice daily. General study points: Sequence data from scalp samples additionally include resident alphabeta T cells of normal skin.

Treatment meaning: oral pan-JAK inhibitor, 5-10 mg twice daily. RNA, once extracted, was reverse transcribed into cDNA for use as the sequencing template. Repertoires were generated with immunoSEQ multiplex PCR, while TCRdb's copy carries only in-frame clones and drops some. Of about 39,000 clones in the sample, less than 70% were seen once. Trimming left V 5 bases short and J 6 bases short, with 14 bases between. CDR1 is PRHDT and CDR2 is FYEKMQ in the germline V gene (reference sequence). The CDR3 extends over 13 amino acids. For this clone: Its antigen is currently unknown.

J is TRBJ2-7 and V is TRBV13; no clear D. Sequenced here: CD8+ T cells sorted from blood, sampled at week 4, from a patient treated with tofacitinib. The receptor was isolated from a human donor with alopecia areata. This chain's CDR3 is CASSPTIRGEQYF. The CDR3 region has the DNA TGTGCCAGCAGCCCCACCATCCGAGGCGAGCAGTACTTC.